This T cell receptor (beta chain) was sequenced in a study of cytomegalovirus exposure and HLA in healthy donors. About the study: Around 200 million T cells yielded more than 90 million unique TCR beta sequences, as an earlier analysis found. Regarding the study as a whole: The authors later linked a missense DCLRE1C variant to TCR beta V- and J-gene trimming.

With respect to this clone: Its antigen is as yet unknown.

CDR1 SGDLS and CDR2 YYNGEE come from the germline V gene. CDR3 size: 15 residues. V was pared by 0 bases and J by 7 bases, with 17 bases between. The primer mix had 60 Vbeta and 13 Jbeta primers. The protocol was immunoSEQ multiplex PCR, while the TCRdb copy is restricted to in-frame clones and leaves out a portion. The sample lists about 150,000 clones, just under 80% seen once, with 4.8% in the top ten. The chain is built from TRBV9 and TRBJ2-7; D is possibly TRBD2 (6 bases). Sequenced sample: PBMCs. The sequence came from a man aged 30 to 45 in good health. CDR3 sequence: CASSVVPGAPGEQYF. The CDR3 coding sequence is TGTGCCAGCAGCGTAGTCCCGGGAGCCCCCGGGGAGCAGTACTTC.